This is a list of T cell receptor beta chains from one sample in a study of blood T cell repertoires in COVID-19. The data were produced by immunoSEQ multiplex PCR, yet TCRdb's version contains in-frame clones alone and is incomplete. This sample carries about 420,000 clones, 70% to 90% of them seen once, and the ten largest clones take roughly 0.87%. Material for sequencing was peripheral blood. The source is a man between 18 and 35 years old with COVID-19, enrolled during active disease. Both conserved end residues are part of each CDR3. The order of the fields is D gene, clone size, V gene, J gene, CDR3 DNA, CDR3 protein. D genes are given only for firm matches. A row's size may be missing; if present it is once, few, many or a size class.

D gene: TRBD2; clone size: NA; V gene: TRBV14; J gene: TRBJ2-7; CDR3 DNA: TGTGCCAGCAGCCAGACACGGGGGGGGCACTCCTACGAGCAGTACTTC; CDR3 protein: CASSQTRGGHSYEQYF
D gene: TRBD2; clone size: NA; V gene: TRBV7-6; J gene: TRBJ2-7; CDR3 DNA: TGTGCCAGCAGCGCGGGGGGACTACTGATTGTAAGCGAGCAGTACTTC; CDR3 protein: CASSAGGLLIVSEQYF
D gene: TRBD1; clone size: once; V gene: TRBV27; J gene: TRBJ1-4; CDR3 DNA: TGTGCCAGCCAGCAAACAGGGGCCCGTAATGAAAAACTGTTTTTT; CDR3 protein: CASQQTGARNEKLFF
D gene: TRBD1; clone size: NA; V gene: TRBV6-5; J gene: TRBJ2-2; CDR3 DNA: TGTGCCAGCAGTTTACAGGGGTACGGGGAGCTGTTTTTT; CDR3 protein: CASSLQGYGELFF
D gene: TRBD1; clone size: NA; V gene: TRBV3-1/TRBV3-2; J gene: TRBJ2-7; CDR3 DNA: TGTGCCAGCAGTCCCGGACAGGGAAATAGGTACGAGCAGTACTTC; CDR3 protein: CASSPGQGNRYEQYF
D gene: TRBD2; clone size: once; V gene: TRBV15; J gene: TRBJ2-5; CDR3 DNA: TGTGCCACCAGCAGAGATCGGACTAGAGAGACCCAGTACTTC; CDR3 protein: CATSRDRTRETQYF
D gene: NA; clone size: NA; V gene: TRBV18; J gene: TRBJ2-2; CDR3 DNA: TGTGCCAGCTCACCCACTTTGATTGGTACCGGGGAGCTGTTTTTT; CDR3 protein: CASSPTLIGTGELFF
D gene: NA; clone size: NA; V gene: TRBV6-5; J gene: TRBJ1-1; CDR3 DNA: TGTGCCAGCGGTCGGGTAGTAGAAGCTTTCTTT; CDR3 protein: CASGRVVEAFF
D gene: TRBD1; clone size: NA; V gene: TRBV5-6; J gene: TRBJ2-3; CDR3 DNA: TGTGCCAGCAGCTTGGCCCGTGGACAGGGGTCTACAGATACGCAGTATTTT; CDR3 protein: CASSLARGQGSTDTQYF
D gene: TRBD1; clone size: NA; V gene: TRBV13; J gene: TRBJ1-1; CDR3 DNA: TGTGCCAGCAGCCATGGACAGGCGAGGGTTTACACTGAAGCTTTCTTT; CDR3 protein: CASSHGQARVYTEAFF
D gene: NA; clone size: NA; V gene: TRBV13; J gene: TRBJ2-1; CDR3 DNA: TGTGCCAGCAGGTTGGGGGGCTCCTACAATGAGCAGTTCTTC; CDR3 protein: CASRLGGSYNEQFF
D gene: TRBD2; clone size: NA; V gene: TRBV27; J gene: TRBJ2-7; CDR3 DNA: TGTGCCAGCAGTTTAAAGGGGAGGGACGAGCAGTACTTC; CDR3 protein: CASSLKGRDEQYF
D gene: NA; clone size: NA; V gene: TRBV27; J gene: TRBJ2-5; CDR3 DNA: TGTGCCAGCAGATTGCAGGCTGCGCTTATCGAGACCCAGTACTTC; CDR3 protein: CASRLQAALIETQYF
D gene: TRBD2; clone size: NA; V gene: TRBV5-4; J gene: TRBJ2-5; CDR3 DNA: TGTGCCAGCAGCACTAGCGGGGACCAAGAGACCCAGTACTTC; CDR3 protein: CASSTSGDQETQYF
D gene: NA; clone size: NA; V gene: TRBV30; J gene: TRBJ1-6; CDR3 DNA: TGTGCCTGGAGTGTTGGTACAGCTTGGAATTCACCCCTCCACTTT; CDR3 protein: CAWSVGTAWNSPLHF
D gene: NA; clone size: NA; V gene: TRBV30; J gene: TRBJ2-1; CDR3 DNA: TGTGCCTGGAGTGTACCCCCGGCGGGAAATAATGAGCAGTTCTTC; CDR3 protein: CAWSVPPAGNNEQFF
D gene: TRBD2; clone size: few; V gene: TRBV25-1; J gene: TRBJ2-2; CDR3 DNA: TGTGCCAGCAGGACTACCGGGACTAGCGTCTCCGGGGAGCTGTTTTTT; CDR3 protein: CASRTTGTSVSGELFF
D gene: NA; clone size: few; V gene: TRBV2; J gene: TRBJ1-5; CDR3 DNA: TGTGCCAGCAGTGAAGAGGGGAATCAGCCCCAGCATTTT; CDR3 protein: CASSEEGNQPQHF
D gene: NA; clone size: few; V gene: TRBV7-2; J gene: TRBJ2-7; CDR3 DNA: TGTGCCAGCAGCTTCGGAGGGGAGCAGTACTTC; CDR3 protein: CASSFGGEQYF
D gene: NA; clone size: few; V gene: TRBV5-6; J gene: TRBJ1-5; CDR3 DNA: TGTGCCAGCAGGGGGCGGAGGGGCAATCAGCCCCAGCATTTT; CDR3 protein: CASRGRRGNQPQHF
D gene: NA; clone size: NA; V gene: TRBV27; J gene: TRBJ2-3; CDR3 DNA: TGTGCCAGCAGCAGACTCGCAGGGGGGAACACAGATACGCAGTATTTT; CDR3 protein: CASSRLAGGNTDTQYF
D gene: NA; clone size: NA; V gene: TRBV25-1; J gene: TRBJ1-4; CDR3 DNA: TGTGCCAGCAGTGAATGGAAAGGGAGTAATGAAAAACTGTTTTTT; CDR3 protein: CASSEWKGSNEKLFF
D gene: TRBD2; clone size: NA; V gene: TRBV13; J gene: TRBJ2-5; CDR3 DNA: TGTGCCAGCGGCAGCGGGAGTGGGGAGACCCAGTACTTC; CDR3 protein: CASGSGSGETQYF
D gene: NA; clone size: once; V gene: TRBV6-5; J gene: TRBJ2-7; CDR3 DNA: TGTGCCAGCAGTTACGGGTCAGTGACTTCGGCGTCCGAGCAGTACTTC; CDR3 protein: CASSYGSVTSASEQYF
D gene: NA; clone size: NA; V gene: TRBV2; J gene: TRBJ2-7; CDR3 DNA: TGTGCCAGCAAACAGGGCCTAAGTTACGAGCAGTACTTC; CDR3 protein: CASKQGLSYEQYF
D gene: TRBD1; clone size: NA; V gene: TRBV5-4; J gene: TRBJ2-3; CDR3 DNA: TGTGCCAGCAGCTCCCGGGACAGCAGAAGCACAGATACGCAGTATTTT; CDR3 protein: CASSSRDSRSTDTQYF
D gene: NA; clone size: NA; V gene: TRBV5-1; J gene: TRBJ2-5; CDR3 DNA: TGCGCCAGCAGCCTAGGAGGCGGAGAGACCCAGTACTTC; CDR3 protein: CASSLGGGETQYF
D gene: TRBD2; clone size: NA; V gene: TRBV18; J gene: TRBJ2-1; CDR3 DNA: TGTGCCAGCTCACTAAATTGGAGACTAGCGGATTACAATGAGCAGTTCTTC; CDR3 protein: CASSLNWRLADYNEQFF
D gene: NA; clone size: NA; V gene: TRBV6-1; J gene: TRBJ2-5; CDR3 DNA: TGTGCCAGCAGTGACCCTCCGGAGACCCAGTACTTC; CDR3 protein: CASSDPPETQYF
D gene: NA; clone size: NA; V gene: TRBV5-1; J gene: TRBJ2-5; CDR3 DNA: TGCGCCAGCAGCTTGGTACGGGGGTCCAAGACCCAGTACTTC; CDR3 protein: CASSLVRGSKTQYF
D gene: TRBD2; clone size: NA; V gene: TRBV18; J gene: TRBJ2-3; CDR3 DNA: TGTGCCAGCTCCCCGGGACTAGCGGGAGGGCCGGGGACAGATACGCAGTATTTT; CDR3 protein: CASSPGLAGGPGTDTQYF
D gene: TRBD2; clone size: NA; V gene: TRBV9; J gene: TRBJ2-3; CDR3 DNA: TGTGCCAGCAGCGTAGCCGTGACTAGCGGGGCCCTGGCGGCAGATACGCAGTATTTT; CDR3 protein: CASSVAVTSGALAADTQYF
D gene: TRBD2; clone size: NA; V gene: TRBV19; J gene: TRBJ2-7; CDR3 DNA: TGTGCCAGTAGTAGGACTCGGACTAGCGGGAGTGAGGGTTACGAGCAGTACTTC; CDR3 protein: CASSRTRTSGSEGYEQYF
D gene: NA; clone size: NA; V gene: TRBV11-2; J gene: TRBJ1-2; CDR3 DNA: TGTGCCAGCAGCTTAGGGAAGGGACTTAAGCCAAGTGGCTACACCTTC; CDR3 protein: CASSLGKGLKPSGYTF
D gene: NA; clone size: NA; V gene: TRBV5-4; J gene: TRBJ2-7; CDR3 DNA: TGTGCCAGCAGCCGGCTGGGTCTTCAGGGGTACGAGCAGTACTTC; CDR3 protein: CASSRLGLQGYEQYF
D gene: TRBD2; clone size: NA; V gene: TRBV29-1; J gene: TRBJ2-5; CDR3 DNA: TGCAGCGTCTTCCAACTAGCGGGAGGTTTGACCCAGTACTTC; CDR3 protein: CSVFQLAGGLTQYF
D gene: TRBD2; clone size: once; V gene: TRBV27; J gene: TRBJ2-5; CDR3 DNA: TGTGCCAGCAGTTTGCTAAGGACTAGCGGCTACCAAGAGACCCAGTACTTC; CDR3 protein: CASSLLRTSGYQETQYF
D gene: TRBD1; clone size: NA; V gene: TRBV7-9; J gene: TRBJ2-7; CDR3 DNA: TGTGCCAGCAGCTCATCCGGGACAGGGAACGAGCAGTACTTC; CDR3 protein: CASSSSGTGNEQYF
D gene: NA; clone size: NA; V gene: TRBV5-1; J gene: TRBJ2-7; CDR3 DNA: TGCGCCAGCAATCGGATGGGGGGACAGTACGAGCAGTACTTC; CDR3 protein: CASNRMGGQYEQYF
D gene: TRBD2; clone size: NA; V gene: TRBV7-9; J gene: TRBJ2-7; CDR3 DNA: TGTGCCAGCAGCCCACCGGGAGGCTACGAGCAGTACTTC; CDR3 protein: CASSPPGGYEQYF
D gene: NA; clone size: NA; V gene: TRBV12-5; J gene: TRBJ2-2; CDR3 DNA: TGTGCTAGTGGTTTAAGGCAGGGGGGAACCGGGGAGCTGTTTTTT; CDR3 protein: CASGLRQGGTGELFF
D gene: NA; clone size: NA; V gene: TRBV11-3; J gene: TRBJ1-1; CDR3 DNA: TGTGCCAGCAGCTTATCAGTGAACACTGAAGCTTTCTTT; CDR3 protein: CASSLSVNTEAFF
D gene: TRBD1; clone size: once; V gene: TRBV19; J gene: TRBJ1-5; CDR3 DNA: TGTGCCAGTAGTAGTACAGGGGGGGGTCAGCCCCAGCATTTT; CDR3 protein: CASSSTGGGQPQHF
D gene: TRBD2; clone size: NA; V gene: TRBV18; J gene: TRBJ2-1; CDR3 DNA: TGTGCCAGCTCATTAGGACTAGCGGGGGGAAGCTCCTACAATGAGCAGTTCTTC; CDR3 protein: CASSLGLAGGSSYNEQFF
D gene: NA; clone size: NA; V gene: TRBV7-6; J gene: TRBJ1-1; CDR3 DNA: TGTGCCAGCCGTGACAGGCCCACTGAAGCTTTCTTT; CDR3 protein: CASRDRPTEAFF
D gene: NA; clone size: NA; V gene: TRBV20-1; J gene: TRBJ1-5; CDR3 DNA: TGCAGTGCAAGTCCGGGGGTCAATCAGCCCCAGCATTTT; CDR3 protein: CSASPGVNQPQHF
D gene: NA; clone size: NA; V gene: TRBV6-1; J gene: TRBJ2-7; CDR3 DNA: TGTGCCAGCAGTGCCCCCTCTGCTAGACTGGGCTACGAGCAGTACTTC; CDR3 protein: CASSAPSARLGYEQYF
D gene: TRBD1; clone size: few; V gene: TRBV30; J gene: TRBJ1-6; CDR3 DNA: TGTGCCTGGTCGAAAACACGACAACAGGGGGGAGATTATAATTCACCCCTCCACTTT; CDR3 protein: CAWSKTRQQGGDYNSPLHF
D gene: TRBD2; clone size: NA; V gene: TRBV4-1; J gene: TRBJ2-7; CDR3 DNA: TGCGCCAGCAGCCAAGCGGGAGGGACTGGAGTACTAAGCTCCTACGAGCAGTACTTC; CDR3 protein: CASSQAGGTGVLSSYEQYF
D gene: NA; clone size: NA; V gene: TRBV6-5; J gene: TRBJ1-5; CDR3 DNA: TGTGCCAGCAGTCACAGACAAGTCTATCAGCCCCAGCATTTT; CDR3 protein: CASSHRQVYQPQHF